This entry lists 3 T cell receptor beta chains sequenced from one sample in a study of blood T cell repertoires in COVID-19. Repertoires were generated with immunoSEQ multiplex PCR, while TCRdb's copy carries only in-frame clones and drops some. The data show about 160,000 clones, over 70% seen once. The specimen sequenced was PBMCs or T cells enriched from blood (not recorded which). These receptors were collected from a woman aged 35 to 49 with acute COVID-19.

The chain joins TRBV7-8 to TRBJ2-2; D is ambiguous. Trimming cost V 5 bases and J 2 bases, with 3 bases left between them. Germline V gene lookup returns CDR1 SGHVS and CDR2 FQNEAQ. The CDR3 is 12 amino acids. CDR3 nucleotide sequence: TGTGCCAGCAGCCCAAACACCGGGGAGCTGTTTTTT. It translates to CASSPNTGELFF.

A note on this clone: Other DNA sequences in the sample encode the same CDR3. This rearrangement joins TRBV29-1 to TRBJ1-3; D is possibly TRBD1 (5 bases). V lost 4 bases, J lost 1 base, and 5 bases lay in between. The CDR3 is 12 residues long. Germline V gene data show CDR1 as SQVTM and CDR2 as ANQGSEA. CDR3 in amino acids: CSVAGSGNTIYF. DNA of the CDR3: TGCAGCGTTGCAGGGTCTGGAAACACCATATATTTT.

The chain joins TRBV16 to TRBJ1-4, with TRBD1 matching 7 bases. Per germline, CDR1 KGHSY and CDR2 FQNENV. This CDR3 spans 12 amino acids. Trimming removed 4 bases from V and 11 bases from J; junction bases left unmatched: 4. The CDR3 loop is CASSPQGRKLFF. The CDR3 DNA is TGTGCCAGCAGCCCACAGGGGAGGAAACTGTTTTTT.